This entry lists 19 T cell receptor beta chains sequenced from one sample in a study of blood T cells in healthy people across ages. A second PCR of roughly 7 to 11 cycles used a sample-barcoded 5' primer and a J-beta primer mix. TCRdb processed the 5' RACE reads anew with MiXCR; each CDR3 protein has one entry. The sample lists hundreds of thousands of distinct CDR3 sequences; approximately 40% were seen once. The sample consisted of blood. The receptors come from an older man in good health.

V is TRBV9 and J is TRBJ1-2; TRBD1 aligns across 7 bases. CDR3 size: 14 residues. V was clipped by 0 bases and J by 6 bases; unmatched bases: 5. Germline values: CDR1 SGDLS, CDR2 YYNGEE. The CDR3 spells CASSVEGGAHGYTF. In DNA, the CDR3 is TGTGCCAGCAGCGTAGAAGGGGGCGCCCATGGCTACACCTTC.

The rearrangement links TRBV27 to TRBJ2-4, with 10 bases fitting TRBD1. V shed 6 bases, J shed 6 bases, and the junction held 8 bases outside the gene matches. Germline lookup yields CDR1 MNHEY and CDR2 SMNVEV (reference sequence). The CDR3 sequence is 15 residues long. This CDR3 is CASRSDRGDGNIQYF. CDR3 DNA sequence: TGTGCCAGCAGATCGGACAGGGGGGACGGAAACATTCAGTACTTC.

The chain recombines TRBV20-1 with TRBJ2-2, with D perhaps TRBD1 or TRBD2 (5 bases each). V was trimmed by 6 bases and J by 5 bases, leaving 10 bases between them. Germline loops: CDR1 DFQATT, CDR2 SNEGSKA (reference sequence). CDR3 length: 12 amino acids. The CDR3: CSANEGTGELFF. Here the CDR3 DNA reads TGCAGTGCCAATGAGGGGACCGGGGAGCTGTTTTTT.

This sequence joins TRBV5-1 and TRBJ2-5; 8 positions match TRBD2. CDR1 and CDR2 (germline): SGHRS, YFSETQ. The CDR3 has 18 amino acids. V was pared by 3 bases and J by 11 bases, with 24 bases of the junction left unmatched. The CDR3 coding sequence is TGCGCCAGCAGCTGGCGCCCCTCGGTGGGTAGCGGGGATGATGAGCAGTACTTC. Translating it yields CASSWRPSVGSGDDEQYF.

Details on this clonotype: A much larger clone lies one base from this, so it may be a read error. The rearrangement joins TRBV5-6 to TRBJ1-2, with D unclear. Germline assignment: CDR1 SGHDT and CDR2 YYEEEE. The length of the CDR3 is 11 residues. The CDR3 DNA reads TGTGTCAGCAGCTCCGACTATGGCTACACCTTC. It is translated as CVSSSDYGYTF.

The CDR3 region has the DNA TGTGCCAGCAGCTTAGGGGGGACAGAAAACACTGAAGCTTTCTTT. It specifies CASSLGGTENTEAFF. The rearrangement links TRBV7-2 to TRBJ1-1, with TRBD1 matching 7 bases. This CDR3 contains 15 residues. The germline CDR1 and CDR2 sequences are SGHTA and FQGNSA. The trim removed 1 base at V and 2 bases at J, leaving 4 bases unmatched.

This chain connects TRBV7-2 to TRBJ2-5, with D possibly TRBD1 on 5 matching bases. The CDR3 covers 16 residues. Germline V lookup: CDR1 SGHTA, CDR2 FQGNSA. Trimming took off 5 bases at V and 3 bases at J, with 19 bases between the two ends. The CDR3 DNA follows: TGTGCCAGCAGCCCCCGTCAGGCAGGGTCGAAAGAGACCCAGTACTTC. This encodes CASSPRQAGSKETQYF.

V usage is TRBV7-9 and J usage is TRBJ2-2; TRBD1 agrees at 10 bases. There are 16 residues in the CDR3. Germline V gene lookup returns CDR1 SEHNR and CDR2 FQNEAQ (reference sequence). V lost 4 bases and J lost 3; bases outside the gene matches: 5. CDR3 nucleotide sequence: TGTGCCAGCAGCTCCGGGACAGGGGTCGACACCGGGGAGCTGTTTTTT. It translates to CASSSGTGVDTGELFF.

V gene TRBV7-2 combines with J gene TRBJ1-1; no clear D gene. Germline lookup yields CDR1 SGHTA and CDR2 FQGNSA. The length of the CDR3 is 14 residues. Trimming stripped 5 bases from V and 5 bases from J, with 15 bases between. DNA for the CDR3: TGTGCCAGCAGCACCACACCACTGGGGACTGAAGCTTTCTTT. It codes for CASSTTPLGTEAFF. The full variable domain, completed using reference TRBV7-2 and TRBJ1-1, is GAGVSQSPSNKVTEKGKDVELRCDPISGHTALYWYRQSLGQGLEFLIYFQGNSAPDKSGLPSDRFSAERTGGSVSTLTIQRTQQEDSAVYLCASSTTPLGTEAFFGQGTRLTVV.

This chain links TRBV12-3 or TRBV12-4 with TRBJ1-2; D is perhaps TRBD1 (5 bases). The CDR3 runs to 14 residues. V was shortened by 6 bases and J by 5 bases, with 16 bases between the two germline ends. CDR3 in amino acids: CASSSDRVRYGYTF. In DNA form, the CDR3 reads TGTGCCAGCAGCAGCGACAGAGTCCGGTATGGCTACACCTTC.

The chain combines TRBV30 with TRBJ1-5; TRBD1 matches 12 bases. The CDR3 loop spans 18 amino acids. J was trimmed by 0 bases and V by 0 bases; bases with no gene match: 6. The germline V gene has CDR1 GTSNPN and CDR2 SVGIG (reference sequence). The CDR3 DNA follows: TGTGCCTGGAGTGTACAGGGACAGGGGGCCTATAGCAATCAGCCCCAGCATTTT. Translation gives CAWSVQGQGAYSNQPQHF.

The chain joins TRBV2 to TRBJ2-4; TRBD1 agrees at 11 bases. Losses at the gene ends were 6 bases for V and 8 bases for J; bases not matched to a gene: 9. CDR1 is SNHLY, CDR2 FYNNEI, per germline. CDR3 size: 15 residues. This CDR3 is CASRARDRGTDIQYF. CDR3 nucleotide sequence: TGTGCCAGCAGGGCCCGGGACAGGGGGACGGACATTCAGTACTTC.

This clonotype was recorded once. The rearrangement links TRBV4-3 to TRBJ2-7; D assignment may be TRBD1 or TRBD2 (5 bases each). The CDR3 is made up of 13 amino acids. Trimming took 2 bases from V and 6 from J, leaving 11 bases between them. Germline loops: CDR1 LGHNA, CDR2 YSLEER. The CDR3 bases are TGCGCCAGCAGCCAATCGAGGGGTCGCGAGCAGTACTTC. This sequence encodes CASSQSRGREQYF.

The chain recombines TRBV7-3 with TRBJ2-5; TRBD1 matches 9 bases. The end of the DNA fits TRBJ2-7 better, so the J call may be wrong. The CDR3 runs to 14 residues. The germline gives CDR1 SGHTA, CDR2 FQGTGA. CDR3 residues: CASSFTGGQGEQYF. The CDR3, as DNA: TGTGCCAGCAGCTTTACAGGGGGCCAGGGCGAGCAGTACTTC.

This chain links TRBV7-2 with TRBJ2-3, with D hard to call. Germline V gene data show CDR1 as SGHTA and CDR2 as FQGNSA. The ends were cut back, 2 bases at V and 0 bases at J, with 18 bases in the middle. The CDR3 runs 18 residues. The CDR3: CASSLPRPMGTSTDTQYF. The CDR3 DNA reads as TGTGCCAGCAGCTTACCCCGACCTATGGGAACTAGCACAGATACGCAGTATTTT.

The J gene is TRBJ1-4, the V gene TRBV29-1; unclear D gene. This CDR3 has 14 amino acids. The germline gives CDR1 SQVTM, CDR2 ANQGSEA. Between the trimmed V and J ends, which lost 1 base and 7 bases, there was a span of 13 bases. The CDR3 DNA sequence: TGCAGCGTTGAAGGGCTTCATATGGGTGAAAAACTGTTTTTT. Protein sequence: CSVEGLHMGEKLFF.

The J gene is TRBJ2-7, the V gene TRBV11-1, with 10 bases matching TRBD2. Trimming took 2 bases from V and 2 from J; bases not matched to a gene: 3. Germline lookup yields CDR1 SGHAT and CDR2 FQDESV (reference sequence). This CDR3 is 15 amino acids long. The CDR3 loop reads CASSLSTSGTYEQYF. In DNA, the CDR3 is TGTGCCAGCAGCTTATCCACTAGCGGGACCTACGAGCAGTACTTC.

This rearrangement joins TRBV20-1 to TRBJ2-1, with 9 positions matching TRBD1. This CDR3 has 16 amino acids. Germline lookup yields CDR1 DFQATT and CDR2 SNEGSKA (reference sequence). Unmatched junction bases numbered 10, after V lost 3 bases and J lost 4 bases. This chain's CDR3 is CSASPDDRGSYNEQFF. The CDR3 region has the DNA TGCAGTGCTAGCCCCGACGACAGGGGGAGTTACAATGAGCAGTTCTTC.

V usage is TRBV27 and J usage is TRBJ1-5, with 7 bases matching TRBD1. Germline V CDR1 and CDR2: MNHEY, SMNVEV (reference sequence). The CDR3 totals 16 residues. J lost 2 bases, V lost 3 bases, and 7 bases had no gene match. The CDR3 DNA sequence: TGTGCCAGCAGTTTTTCACTAACAGGGGGCAATCAGCCCCAGCATTTT. Translating it yields CASSFSLTGGNQPQHF.